This T cell receptor (beta chain) was documented in a study of control samples from healthy donors and cancer patients. This CDR3 has 15 amino acids. Per the germline V gene, CDR1 is MNHEY and CDR2 is SMNVEV (reference sequence). V shed 5 bases and J shed 0 bases, with 11 bases lying between them. Measured with immunoSEQ multiplex PCR; TCRdb has only the in-frame clones, and not every one. The sample lists 150,000 or so clones, around nine tenths occurring once. The material sequenced was blood. The receptor comes from a man in his forties in good health. J is TRBJ2-1 and V is TRBV27; no clear D gene. CDR3 residues: CASSIGPSSYNEQFF. Written as DNA, the CDR3 is TGTGCCAGCAGTATCGGGCCTAGCTCCTACAATGAGCAGTTCTTC.